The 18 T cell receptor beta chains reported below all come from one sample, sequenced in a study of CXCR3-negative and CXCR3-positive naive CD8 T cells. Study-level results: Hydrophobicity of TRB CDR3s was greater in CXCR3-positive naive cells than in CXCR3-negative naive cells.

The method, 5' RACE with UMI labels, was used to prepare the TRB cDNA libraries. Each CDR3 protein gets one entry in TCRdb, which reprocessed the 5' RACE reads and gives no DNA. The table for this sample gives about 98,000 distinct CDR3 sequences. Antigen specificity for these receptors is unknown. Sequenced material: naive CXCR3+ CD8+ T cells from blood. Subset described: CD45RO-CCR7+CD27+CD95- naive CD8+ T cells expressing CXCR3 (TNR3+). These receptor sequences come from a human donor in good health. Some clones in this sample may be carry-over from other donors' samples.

CDR3 in amino acids: CASSFGQGIDNEQFF. The chain uses TRBV7-9 and TRBJ2-1; as DNA is missing, the TRBD1 call by TCRdb cannot be tested. This CDR3 region has 15 residues. The V gene's germline CDR1 is SEHNR and CDR2 FQNEAQ (reference sequence).

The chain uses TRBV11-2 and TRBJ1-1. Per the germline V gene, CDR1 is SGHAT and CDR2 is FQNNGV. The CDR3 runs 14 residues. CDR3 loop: CASSFVLGGYEAFF.

CDR3 residues: CSVILTGTGNTIYF. V usage is TRBV29-1 and J usage is TRBJ1-3; lacking DNA, the TRBD1 call made by TCRdb goes unchecked. Germline V CDR1 and CDR2: SQVTM, ANQGSEA. The CDR3 covers 14 residues.

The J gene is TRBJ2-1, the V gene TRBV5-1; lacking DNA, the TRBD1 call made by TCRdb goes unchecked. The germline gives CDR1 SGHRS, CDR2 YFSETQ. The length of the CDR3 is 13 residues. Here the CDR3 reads CASSLEQGQEQFF.

CDR3 amino acids: CASSLGRSGPGTDTQYF. The chain couples TRBV11-2 to TRBJ2-3; as DNA is missing, the TRBD2 call by TCRdb cannot be tested. The V gene's germline CDR1 is SGHAT and CDR2 FQNNGV. The CDR3 is 17 residues long. The full variable domain, rest sourced from reference TRBV11-2 and TRBJ2-3, is EAGVAQSPRYKIIEKRQSVAFWCNPISGHATLYWYQQILGQGPKLLIQFQNNGVVDDSQLPKDRFSAERLKGVDSTLKIQPAKLEDSAVYLCASSLGRSGPGTDTQYFGPGTRLTVL.

CDR3: CASLRGGTGELFF. V usage is TRBV7-6 and J usage is TRBJ2-2; the TCRdb call, TRBD2, lacks DNA for checking. This CDR3 region has 13 residues. CDR1 and CDR2 (germline): SGHVS, FNYEAQ.

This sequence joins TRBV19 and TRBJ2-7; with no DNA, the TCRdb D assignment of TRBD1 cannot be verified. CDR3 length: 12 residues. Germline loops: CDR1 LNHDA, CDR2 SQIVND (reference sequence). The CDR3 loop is CASGGPPAEQYF.

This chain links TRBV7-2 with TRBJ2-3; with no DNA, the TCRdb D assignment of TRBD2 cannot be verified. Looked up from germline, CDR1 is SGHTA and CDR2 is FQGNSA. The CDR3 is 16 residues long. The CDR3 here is CASSERVSGVGDTQYF.

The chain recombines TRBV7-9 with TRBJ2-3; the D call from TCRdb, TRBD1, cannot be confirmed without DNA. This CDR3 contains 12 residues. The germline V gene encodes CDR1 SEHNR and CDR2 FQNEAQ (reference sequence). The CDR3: CASRGAPDTQYF.

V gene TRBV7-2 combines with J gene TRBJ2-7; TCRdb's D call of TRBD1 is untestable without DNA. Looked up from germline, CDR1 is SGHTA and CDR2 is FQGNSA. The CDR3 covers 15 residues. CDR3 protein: CASSSGTGAWYEQYF.

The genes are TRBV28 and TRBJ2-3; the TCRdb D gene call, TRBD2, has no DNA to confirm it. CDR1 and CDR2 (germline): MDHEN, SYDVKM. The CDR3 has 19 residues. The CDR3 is CASSTPVSGGFSTTDTQYF. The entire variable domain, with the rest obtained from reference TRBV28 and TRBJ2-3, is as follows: DVKVTQSSRYLVKRTGEKVFLECVQDMDHENMFWYRQDPGLGLRLIYFSYDVKMKEKGDIPEGYSVSREKKERFSLILESASTNQTSMYLCASSTPVSGGFSTTDTQYFGPGTRLTVL.

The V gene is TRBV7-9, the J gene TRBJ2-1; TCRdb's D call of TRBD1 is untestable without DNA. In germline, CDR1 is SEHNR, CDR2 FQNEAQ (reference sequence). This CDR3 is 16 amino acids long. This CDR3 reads CASRTAATGGINEQFF. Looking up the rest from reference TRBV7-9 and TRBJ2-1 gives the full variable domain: DTGVSQNPRHKITKRGQNVTFRCDPISEHNRLYWYRQTLGQGPEFLTYFQNEAQLEKSRLLSDRFSAERPKGSFSTLEIQRTEQGDSAMYLCASRTAATGGINEQFFGPGTRLTVL.

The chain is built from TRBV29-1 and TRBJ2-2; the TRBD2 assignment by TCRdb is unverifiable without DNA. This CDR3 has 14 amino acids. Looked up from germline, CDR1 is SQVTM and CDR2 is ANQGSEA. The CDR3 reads CSVSGTAYTGELFF.

CDR3 in amino acids: CSPGLANTGELFF. V is TRBV20-1 and J is TRBJ2-2; TCRdb indicates TRBD2, and absent DNA this call remains unverified. The CDR3 consists of 13 residues. The germline V gene has CDR1 DFQATT and CDR2 SNEGSKA (reference sequence).

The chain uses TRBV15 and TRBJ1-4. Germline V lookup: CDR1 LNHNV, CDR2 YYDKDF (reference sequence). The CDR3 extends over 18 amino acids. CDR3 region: CATSRDWRERPVFEKLFF.

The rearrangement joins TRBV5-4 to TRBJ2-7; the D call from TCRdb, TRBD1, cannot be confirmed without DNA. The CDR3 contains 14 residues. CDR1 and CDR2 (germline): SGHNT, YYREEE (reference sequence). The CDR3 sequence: CASSSADNSYEQYF.

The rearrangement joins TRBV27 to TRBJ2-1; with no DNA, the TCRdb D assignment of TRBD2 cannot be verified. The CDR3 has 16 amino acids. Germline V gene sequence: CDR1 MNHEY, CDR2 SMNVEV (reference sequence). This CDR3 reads CASSLGAGGSYNEQFF.

The chain's CDR3 is CASSQVPSKDLHYEQYF. J is TRBJ2-7 and V is TRBV3-1; TCRdb names TRBD2, which stays unverified in the absence of DNA. This CDR3 is 17 amino acids long. Germline loops: CDR1 LGHDT, CDR2 YNNKEL (reference sequence).